The clone carrying this T cell receptor (beta chain) was seen more than once but under ten times. Its target is unknown. The source of the sample is a study of shared clonotypes between healthy human individuals. The table came from immunoSEQ multiplex PCR; TCRdb's copy has only in-frame clones and leaves some out. This sample has about 1 million clones, with around 74% found just once. Study-level points and caveats: Genetic and exposure-history diversity was limited by the few donors. Tissues were not sampled, only blood, and their repertoires likely differ.

The sequence was obtained from a man aged 18 to 35 in good health. The sample consisted of memory CD4+ T cells sorted from blood. This sample's subset: CD45RA-negative fraction.

The CDR3 nucleotides read TGTGCCAGCAGCTTAGATCGGATAGGGATATCCCACGAGCAGTACTTC. It yields the protein CASSLDRIGISHEQYF. The chain uses TRBV11-2 and TRBJ2-7, with D unresolved. V was pared by 0 bases and J by 5 bases, with 17 bases between. Germline loops: CDR1 SGHAT, CDR2 FQNNGV. CDR3 size: 16 residues.